The 5 T cell receptor beta chains below come from one sample, sequenced in a study of blood T cell repertoires in COVID-19. Some clones are missing from TCRdb's copy, which holds only in-frame ones; the method was immunoSEQ multiplex PCR. The sample lists 200,000 to 250,000 clones, over 75% occurring once. Material for sequencing was PBMCs or T cells enriched from blood (not recorded which). These TCRs come from a middle-aged woman with acute COVID-19.

The chain joins TRBV7-9 to TRBJ1-5, with a tentative D call TRBD1 (6 bases). Germline values: CDR1 SEHNR, CDR2 FQNEAQ (reference sequence). The CDR3 runs 15 residues. V was trimmed by 5 bases and J by 0 bases, leaving 11 bases between them. The CDR3 reads CASSPGQYSNQPQHF. DNA of the CDR3: TGTGCCAGCAGCCCAGGACAGTATAGCAATCAGCCCCAGCATTTT.

The chain recombines TRBV19 with TRBJ2-3; a possible D gene is TRBD1 (5 bases). This CDR3 region has 13 residues. V lost 8 bases, J lost 3 bases, and 12 bases lay in between. Germline values: CDR1 LNHDA, CDR2 SQIVND (reference sequence). CDR3 nucleotide sequence: TGTGCCAGTTGTAGGGGCTCTACAGATACGCAGTATTTT. This gives the protein CASCRGSTDTQYF.

With respect to this clone: Other DNA sequences within the sample encode an identical CDR3. The rearrangement joins TRBV12-3 or TRBV12-4 to TRBJ2-7; maybe TRBD2 (5 bases). CDR3 length equals 13 residues. Trimming stripped 3 bases from V and 2 bases from J, with 8 bases between. CDR3 in amino acids: CASSFGGTYEQYF. In nucleotides, the CDR3 is TGTGCCAGCAGTTTCGGAGGCACCTACGAGCAGTACTTC.

The chain carries TRBV28 and TRBJ2-2; D may be TRBD2 (6 bases). The CDR3 is 15 residues long. Germline CDR1 and CDR2: MDHEN and SYDVKM. V lost 5 bases and J lost 1, with 11 bases in between. The chain's CDR3 is CASSAHGGNTGELFF. The CDR3 DNA follows: TGTGCCAGCAGTGCCCACGGGGGGAACACCGGGGAGCTGTTTTTT.

The chain employs TRBV7-9 and TRBJ2-7; 7 bases agree with TRBD1. CDR1 and CDR2 from the germline V gene are SEHNR and FQNEAQ (reference sequence). V shed 5 bases and J 6 bases; nucleotides not matched to a gene: 7. The CDR3 runs to 13 residues. Here the CDR3 DNA reads TGTGCCAGCAGCGACAGGGTCGCGGCCGAGCAGTACTTC. Encoded protein: CASSDRVAAEQYF.